The 26 T cell receptor beta chains presented below share a single source sample, sequenced in a study of T cells after yellow fever vaccination. TCRdb reanalysed the 5' RACE reads using MiXCR and keeps one entry per CDR3 protein. The sample holds about 320,000 distinct CDR3 sequences, 9.5% to 15% seen once. Sequences were derived from CD4+ T cells sorted from PBMCs, sampled 15 days after the yellow fever booster vaccination. Receptors originate from a man aged 18 to 30 who received the YFV17D yellow fever vaccine.

In the case of this clonotype: An end of the junction differs from the germline gene, which may be a read error. This rearrangement joins TRBV3-1 to TRBJ1-2; possible D gene TRBD1, 5 bases. Germline lookup yields CDR1 LGHDT and CDR2 YNNKEL (reference sequence). The CDR3 has 12 residues. The CDR3 coding sequence is TGTGCCAGCTGCCAAGCAGGGAATGGCTACACCTTC. This gives the protein CASCQAGNGYTF.

V is TRBV4-2 and J is TRBJ2-1, with TRBD1 identical over 9 bases. V was clipped by 3 bases and J by 3 bases; unmatched bases: 3. CDR3 length: 15 amino acids. Per germline, CDR1 LGHNA and CDR2 YNFKEQ. The CDR3: CASSQDRGRYNEQFF. The DNA for the CDR3 is TGTGCCAGCAGCCAGGACAGGGGCCGCTACAATGAGCAGTTCTTC.

There are many counts of this clonotype. The chain combines TRBV7-3 with TRBJ2-1, with 10 positions matching TRBD2. Germline V gene sequence: CDR1 SGHTA, CDR2 FQGTGA. The CDR3 has 16 amino acids. Trimming took 5 bases from V and 1 from J; bases not matched to a gene: 5. Here the CDR3 reads CASSPLSGGSYNEQFF. The CDR3 DNA follows: TGTGCCAGCAGCCCCCTTAGCGGGGGGTCCTACAATGAGCAGTTCTTC.

This chain uses TRBV7-3 with TRBJ1-3; no reliable D call. There are 13 residues in the CDR3. The V and J ends lost 1 base and 2 bases respectively, with 3 bases between them. Germline lookup yields CDR1 SGHTA and CDR2 FQGTGA. The CDR3 region has the DNA TGTGCCAGCAGCTTAATGCCTGGAAACACCATATATTTT. Its translation is CASSLMPGNTIYF.

This clonotype came up a few times. This chain links TRBV10-3 with TRBJ2-2; perhaps D is TRBD1 or TRBD2 (6 bases each). Germline CDR1 reads ENHRY; CDR2 reads SYGVKD. Deletions cut 5 bases from V and 1 base from J, with 14 bases between. The CDR3 covers 16 residues. DNA for the CDR3: TGTGCCATCAGTAACGGGGGCCCAAAGAACACCGGGGAGCTGTTTTTT. Residues: CAISNGGPKNTGELFF.

This chain connects TRBV5-1 to TRBJ2-2; the D gene is possibly TRBD1 (6 bases). The germline V gene has CDR1 SGHRS and CDR2 YFSETQ. The CDR3 has 17 residues. V lost 4 bases and J lost 0, with 16 bases in between. DNA of the CDR3: TGCGCCAGCAGCCGGACCTTGGACAGTGCGAACACCGGGGAGCTGTTTTTT. It specifies CASSRTLDSANTGELFF.

This clonotype was counted a few times. The chain links TRBV20-1 to TRBJ2-5; 9 bases fit TRBD2. J lost 4 bases, V lost 3 bases, and 6 bases had no gene match. This CDR3 is built from 14 residues. Germline CDR1 is DFQATT and CDR2 is SNEGSKA (reference sequence). As DNA, the CDR3 is TGCAGTGCTAGGCCGCGGGGGGGAGGAGAGACCCAGTACTTC. This gives the protein CSARPRGGGETQYF.

The chain carries TRBV27 and TRBJ1-1; D uncertain. Per the germline V gene, CDR1 is MNHEY and CDR2 is SMNVEV (reference sequence). Trimming left V 7 bases short and J 3 bases short, with 15 bases between. The CDR3 contains 14 residues. CDR3 sequence reads: CASNSPSLDTEAFF. The CDR3, as DNA: TGTGCCAGCAATTCCCCATCTCTCGACACTGAAGCTTTCTTT.

The V gene is TRBV9, the J gene TRBJ2-1; 9 bases align to TRBD1. This CDR3 comprises 15 residues. The V segment lost 4 bases and the J segment 5 bases; nucleotides outside the gene matches: 7. The germline CDR1 and CDR2 sequences are SGDLS and YYNGEE. CDR3 region: CASSFGTGIHNEQFF. The CDR3, as DNA: TGTGCCAGCAGCTTTGGGACAGGGATCCACAATGAGCAGTTCTTC.

The genes are TRBV4-2 and TRBJ2-3; D is tentatively TRBD1 or TRBD2 (6 bases each). The CDR3 totals 13 residues. Between the trimmed V and J ends, which lost 7 bases and 4 bases, there was a span of 12 bases. Germline V gives CDR1 LGHNA, CDR2 YNFKEQ. The CDR3 coding sequence is TGTGCCAGCACCCACAGGGAGGCAGATACGCAGTATTTT. It translates to CASTHREADTQYF.

In this sample, this clonotype turned up a few times. V is TRBV5-1 and J is TRBJ2-1, with D possibly matching TRBD1 (6 bases). This CDR3 has 14 residues. V lost 2 bases and J 4 bases, leaving 10 bases between the germline ends. In germline, CDR1 is SGHRS, CDR2 YFSETQ. The CDR3 reads CASSFPTGYNEQFF. The CDR3 bases are TGCGCCAGCAGCTTCCCGACAGGTTACAATGAGCAGTTCTTC.

There are a few counts of this clonotype. The chain uses TRBV20-1 and TRBJ2-3; 14 nucleotides match TRBD2. The V gene end was trimmed by 3 bases and the J gene end by 4 bases; junction bases not matched to a gene: 6. The germline V gene encodes CDR1 DFQATT and CDR2 SNEGSKA (reference sequence). The CDR3 has 16 residues. CDR3 bases: TGCAGTGCTAGGTCCGGGACTAGCGGGGGCGCAGATACGCAGTATTTT. Its protein product is CSARSGTSGGADTQYF.

This clonotype was observed a handful of times. The chain carries TRBV20-1 and TRBJ2-7; D may be TRBD2 (5 bases). The CDR3 covers 13 residues. Trimming cost V 6 bases and J 0 bases, with 12 bases left between them. CDR1 is DFQATT, CDR2 SNEGSKA, per germline (reference sequence). This CDR3 reads CSATTGSSYEQYF. The CDR3 bases are TGCAGTGCAACCACGGGGAGCTCCTACGAGCAGTACTTC.

This chain uses TRBV2 with TRBJ2-7; D could derive from TRBD1 or TRBD2 (5 bases each). CDR1 and CDR2 (germline): SNHLY, FYNNEI. CDR3 size: 14 residues. Trimming left V 7 bases short and J 4 bases short, with 17 bases between. As DNA, the CDR3 is TGTGCCAGCACCTGGGGGAACCCAACTTACGAGCAGTACGTC. This codes for CASTWGNPTYEQYV.

This clonotype occurred a few times. The V gene is TRBV7-6, the J gene TRBJ2-1; TRBD2 matches 11 bases. This CDR3 spans 15 amino acids. The V segment lost 6 bases and the J segment 9 bases; nucleotides outside the gene matches: 10. Germline loops: CDR1 SGHVS, CDR2 FNYEAQ. Here the CDR3 reads CASSYSGRGMGEQFF. The CDR3 DNA sequence: TGTGCCAGCAGTTATAGCGGGAGGGGGATGGGTGAGCAGTTCTTC.

The chain employs TRBV7-2 and TRBJ2-1; maybe TRBD1 (6 bases). Germline CDR1 SGHTA, CDR2 FQGNSA. The CDR3 has 15 amino acids. V lost 3 bases, J lost 8 bases, and 17 bases lay in between. The CDR3 nucleotides read TGTGCCAGCAGCTTCGGAAGGACAGTACCGTATGAGCAGTTCTTC. Its protein is CASSFGRTVPYEQFF.

This clonotype was counted at least ten times. The rearrangement links TRBV5-1 to TRBJ1-1, with 8 bases identical to TRBD1. Trimming at V came to 3 bases and at J to 2 bases, leaving 6 bases not matched to a gene. Germline CDR1 is SGHRS and CDR2 is YFSETQ. This CDR3 contains 15 residues. In DNA, the CDR3 is TGCGCCAGCAGCTATAGACAGGGGATAAACACTGAAGCTTTCTTT. Its protein is CASSYRQGINTEAFF.

This clonotype was observed a few times. V usage is TRBV25-1 and J usage is TRBJ2-5; D not certain. The germline V gene has CDR1 MGHDK and CDR2 SYGVNS. Between the trimmed V and J ends, which lost 0 bases and 2 bases, there was a span of 7 bases. The CDR3 is 14 amino acids. CDR3 sequence: CASSEYRDQETQYF. CDR3 sequence (DNA): TGTGCCAGCAGTGAATATAGGGATCAAGAGACCCAGTACTTC.

The chain uses TRBV4-3 and TRBJ1-1, with D tentatively TRBD1 (5 bases). The CDR3 is made up of 15 amino acids. Germline CDR1 and CDR2: LGHNA and YSLEER. Trimming took 1 base from V and 11 from J, leaving 20 bases between them. The CDR3 is CASSQAQAEGGEAFF. As DNA, the CDR3 is TGCGCCAGCAGCCAAGCGCAAGCAGAGGGAGGGGAGGCTTTCTTT.

A few counts support this clonotype. The rearrangement uses TRBV6-2 or TRBV6-3 and TRBJ1-1; D gene ambiguous. Trimming took 5 bases from V and 5 from J, leaving 21 bases between them. Germline loops: CDR1 MNHEY, CDR2 SVGEGT. The CDR3 runs 16 residues. The CDR3 sequence is CASSQTEWESKTEAFF. The CDR3 nucleotides are TGTGCCAGCAGTCAGACGGAATGGGAAAGTAAAACTGAAGCTTTCTTT.

In its sample, this clonotype was seen a few times. The V call is TRBV5-1, the J call TRBJ2-1; D call uncertain. This CDR3 has 12 residues. CDR1 is SGHRS and CDR2 is YFSETQ in the germline V gene. The germline V and J ends were trimmed by 4 bases and 2 bases, with 4 bases remaining between them. CDR3 nucleotides: TGCGCCAGCAGCCAGACCTACAATGAGCAGTTCTTC. The encoded protein is CASSQTYNEQFF. Full variable domain (remainder filled in from reference TRBV5-1 and TRBJ2-1): KAGVTQTPRYLIKTRGQQVTLSCSPISGHRSVSWYQQTPGQGLQFLFEYFSETQRNKGNFPGRFSGRQFSNSRSEMNVSTLELGDSALYLCASSQTYNEQFFGPGTRLTVL.

The J gene is TRBJ2-6, the V gene TRBV6-2 or TRBV6-3, with 7 bases fitting TRBD2. The CDR3 is 16 amino acids. Unmatched junction bases numbered 7, after V lost 8 bases and J lost 0 bases. The germline V gene has CDR1 MNHEY and CDR2 SVGEGT. CDR3 sequence: CASGRVPGSGANVLTF. The CDR3 nucleotides are TGTGCCAGCGGGAGGGTCCCTGGCTCTGGGGCCAACGTCCTGACTTTC.

This clonotype appeared a few times. V usage is TRBV5-1 and J usage is TRBJ2-1, with D hard to call. Trimming left V 0 bases short and J 4 bases short, with 17 bases between. Germline CDR1 is SGHRS and CDR2 is YFSETQ. The CDR3 runs to 17 residues. The CDR3 sequence is CASSLVQDTLVYNEQFF. DNA of the CDR3: TGCGCCAGCAGCTTGGTCCAGGATACCCTAGTTTACAATGAGCAGTTCTTC.

This chain links TRBV27 with TRBJ1-4, with a tentative D call TRBD1 (6 bases). Germline-derived CDR1 and CDR2 are MNHEY and SMNVEV (reference sequence). Trimming cost V 4 bases and J 0 bases, with 15 bases left between them. The CDR3 sequence is 17 residues long. The CDR3 reads CASSSEGGTSTNEKLFF. The CDR3 bases are TGTGCCAGCAGTTCAGAAGGGGGTACCTCAACTAATGAAAAACTGTTTTTT.

The rearrangement uses TRBV9 and TRBJ1-1; a weak D match, TRBD1 (6 bases). This CDR3 is 13 amino acids long. Looked up from germline, CDR1 is SGDLS and CDR2 is YYNGEE. With 2 bases removed from V and 5 bases from J, the gap between germline ends came to 10 bases. This chain's CDR3 is CASSVRGRTEAFF. The CDR3 nucleotides are TGTGCCAGCAGCGTCCGGGGGCGGACTGAAGCTTTCTTT.

This clonotype was seen many times. The rearrangement uses TRBV9 and TRBJ2-3; 8 bases are shared with TRBD1. The CDR3 totals 18 residues. Germline CDR1 is SGDLS and CDR2 is YYNGEE. Germline trimming cut 3 bases from V and 3 bases from J; bases unmatched to any gene: 15. The chain's CDR3 is CASSAGLLGRGQTDTQYF. CDR3 sequence (DNA): TGTGCCAGCAGCGCAGGTCTCCTCGGCAGGGGGCAAACAGATACGCAGTATTTT.